This T cell receptor beta chain is drawn from a study of cytomegalovirus exposure and HLA in healthy donors (dated by TCRdb to the late 2010s). Background on the whole study: An earlier analysis of several hundred of the donors reported about 280 Gb of sequence data and some 110 million unique TCR beta sequences obtained from roughly 180 million T cells. An early release covering over 500 HLA-typed donors comprised around 300 gigabases of sequencing data and roughly 85 million unique TCR sequences. Among the roughly 400 genotyped donors, more than 70% belonged to the genetic ancestry cluster associated with self-reported Caucasian donors. The study aimed to test whether cataloging public T cell receptors could reveal signatures of past pathogen exposure. The study profiled the T cell repertoires of fewer than 850 subjects by immunosequencing and related them to cytomegalovirus serostatus. A separate validation cohort of roughly 130 different subjects was used in addition to the roughly 700-subject first cohort. To predict cytomegalovirus infection status, the study combined high-throughput TCR immunosequencing, statistical association of individual TCRs with disease status, and machine learning. A later analysis re-analyzed previously published TCR beta repertoires from about 730 donors and added high-resolution HLA genotyping to study TCR occurrence patterns. Rather than drawing on any new phenotypic data, the later analysis identified candidate immune exposures from TCR beta sequences and the way those sequences occurred across donors. An earlier analysis of about 620 of the donors applied high-throughput TCR beta sequencing to assess whether each TCR beta V gene segment acted as functional or pseudogenic. Donor age, sex, ethnicity and CMV serostatus were compiled alongside the repertoire data. In a later genetic analysis, genome-wide SNP genotypes for about 65% of the roughly 700 donors were used, and that subset was treated as a discovery cohort. Every discovery cohort repertoire had been produced on one sequencing platform. HLA typing covered class I and class II loci at four-digit resolution. The number of typed donors differed by locus: about 629-640 for A, B, C, DRB1 and DQB1; some 540 for DQA1; some 590 for DPA1; and roughly 450 for DPB1. About five DR-DQ haplotypes were treated as single units for association and clustering because of strong linkage in the cohort. Among around 400 genotyped donors of the cohort, an average of roughly 230,000 unique TCR beta nucleotide sequences was sequenced per donor, of which about 18% were non-productive. Results and caveats for the whole study, not just this receptor: Broadly in line with IMGT annotations, most TCR beta V segments showed up in productive rearrangements about 90% or about 30% of the time in an earlier analysis of around 550 of the donors. CMV serostatus was the only immune exposure information available for the cohort. In a later analysis, around 15,000 TCR beta sequences were associated with specific HLA alleles at a false discovery rate of 0.05. In a later analysis, HLA-associated TCR beta chains were found to be more clonally expanded and to have lower generation probabilities than equally common non-associated chains. The earlier analysis of 450 to 700 of the donors excluded approximately 17 rarely observed V segments, including chromosome 9 orphons, because counts were too low. The presence/absence analyses assumed that sequencing depth was roughly uniform across donors, and that assumption may not be true. Most TCR sequences were observed very rarely across donors, whereas some public TCRs were present in many individuals. An association between a missense DCLRE1C variant and V-gene and J-gene trimming of TCR beta chains was found in a later genetic analysis and replicated in an independent cohort. Several of the top co-occurrence clusters appeared to be linked to parvovirus B19, influenza, CMV and Epstein-Barr virus, according to a later analysis. Only TCR beta chains were sequenced in this cohort, and the absence of alpha or paired-chain data limited detectable features. In vitro tests confirmed that three of the cytomegalovirus-associated TCR beta chains recognize cytomegalovirus antigens. A cluster of highly shared sequence variants was judged likely to represent a technical artifact of the sequencing pipeline. In a later analysis, TCR association rates were found to vary across HLA loci, with the most associated TCRs seen for DRB1 alleles and the fewest for HLA-C alleles. According to a later analysis, most CMV-associated TCR beta chains appeared to be HLA-restricted, and the HLA associations seemed to be driven largely by CMV exposure. Linkage disequilibrium might explain the correlated functional status among segregating V segments, but an unknown experimental factor could not be excluded. Some IMGT-functional V segments, including TRBV6-2 and TRBV6-3, could not be told apart with the 87-base-pair reads, so those segments were excluded. HLA typing was unavailable for some donors at each locus, so association tests used only the typed subset. A further reported finding was that TCR beta sequences accurately predicted the HLA-A and HLA-B alleles for most subjects in the first cohort. In a later genetic analysis, fewer N-insertions in productive TCRs were reported among donors in an Asian-associated ancestry cluster than the roughly 700-donor mean. When HLA alleles, especially DR and DQ, strongly co-occurred, attributing TCR associations to individual alleles was difficult. The authors suggested that the approach could potentially be generalized to other disease states and immunological phenotypes. The classifier was reported to diagnose cytomegalovirus status with high specificity and sensitivity in both the original and validation cohorts. A total of around 150 TCR beta chains were listed by the study as associated with cytomegalovirus.

The junction carries 13 bases between V and J, which are trimmed by 3 bases and 8 bases respectively. The CDR3 runs 12 residues from the cysteine to the phenylalanine. The CDR3 DNA has 36 bases and is translated from base 1. CDR1 and CDR2 are drawn from the germline V gene (reference sequence): GTSNPN, SVGIG. The count of this clone is one. Its antigen is not yet known. No much larger clonotype is one base removed from it; base qualities were not supplied. The cohort comprised some 700 healthy bone marrow donors. At the time of sampling, every cohort member was nominally healthy, though immune exposures that went unrecorded were likely present. The donor tested CMV seronegative and was one of the 352 seronegative cohort members. Each donor provided a peripheral blood sample, and peripheral blood mononuclear cells were used for TCR beta sequencing. The Qiagen DNeasy Blood Extraction Kit was used to extract genomic DNA from the blood cell samples.

Receptors were amplified or captured by the immunoSEQ multiplex PCR assay. For the multiplex PCR, a mixture combining 60 forward primers for TCR Vbeta segments and 13 reverse primers for TCR Jbeta segments was used. Amplification of the CDR3 region of rearranged TCR beta genes was performed with a multiplex PCR assay on genomic DNA. Amplified TCR beta libraries were sequenced as 87-base-pair reads on the Illumina HiSeq System. Per the authors' processing: A later analysis counted about 82 million unique TCR beta chains across the approximately 700 repertoires, and around 12 million of these chains were shared by at least two donors. A nearest-neighbor algorithm error-corrected the raw reads and collapsed the reads into unique sequences, merging closely related sequences to remove PCR and sequencing errors. To assign V, D and J gene segments, CDR3 sequences were aligned to IMGT reference sequences. For a sequence to be retained, a match of at least six nucleotides to both a V gene segment and a J gene segment was required. A rearrangement was called productive if the CDR3 had no stop codons and remained in frame with V and J, and every other rearrangement was called non-productive. CDR3 was defined by IMGT convention, running from the second conserved V-encoded cysteine to the conserved J-encoded phenylalanine. In an earlier analysis of around 640 of the donors, sequences lacking an unambiguous match to a single V gene segment were excluded. In an earlier analysis of more than 500 of the donors, a V segment was called functional when productive rearrangements were above 56.7%, and segregating when the standard deviation between donors exceeded 5%. To diagnose cytomegalovirus status from the catalog of TCR beta chain sequences, a statistical classification framework was built. In a later analysis, V and J genes were assigned by comparing TCR nucleotide sequences against IMGT/GENE-DB human TR gene sequences. Using the TCRdist pipeline, a later analysis assigned CDR3 sequences along with most-parsimonious VDJ recombination scenarios. In a later analysis, every TCR beta chain was defined by the combination of its CDR3 amino acid sequence and its V-gene family, and reads without a unique V-gene family were dropped. A later analysis removed 600 or so highly shared, low-generation-probability nucleotide sequences to deal with suspected cross-contamination and a sequencing artifact. In a later analysis, a clonal expansion index for each public chain was calculated from normalized within-repertoire ranks of inferred template counts. In a later analysis, generation probabilities were computed with a VDJ recombination model fitted to out-of-frame rearrangements, and the resulting probabilities were checked against IGoR. In a later analysis, hypergeometric tests were used to score TCR-TCR, TCR-HLA and TCR-CMV co-occurrence, with a repertoire-size bias correction applied to TCR pairs. False discovery rates were estimated in a later analysis by permuting HLA or CMV assignments 20 times. In a later analysis, co-occurring TCRs were grouped using DBSCAN, with TCRdist sequence similarity added in when clustering inside HLA-allele-positive subsets. For co-occurrence clustering, repertoires with fewer than 30,000 or more than 120,000 public chains were excluded, along with four or five repertoires with anomalous nucleotide sharing. TCRdb took over this immuneACCESS table, retaining in-frame rearrangements with V and J assigned. Such tables are incomplete; in checked studies, under half of the missing clones stem from an unresolved V gene, and the remainder is unexplained. The DNA gave D and trimming, while V, J and clone size come from that table. The sample profile shows some 210,000 clones; 87% of them were found once. Around 1.4% of the sample is held by the ten biggest clonotypes.

The sample comprised PBMCs. Recombination connected TRBV30 to TRBJ1-2, and TRBD1 may be the D gene, going by 6 matching bases. This clonotype originated in a man younger than 40 in good health and CMV-seronegative. In nucleotides, the sequence is TGTGCCTGGAGGAAAGGGACATTGGGCTACACCTTC. Its amino acids are CAWRKGTLGYTF.